One and the same sample provided the 28 T cell receptor beta chains below, sequenced in a study of T cells in Graves' hyperthyroidism and ophthalmopathy. The CDR3 regions of TCR beta were amplified from RNA transcripts. Carried out on the TCR CDR3, a first-round RT-PCR used the HTBI primer set. TCRdb reprocessed the multiplex PCR reads with MiXCR, giving one entry per CDR3 protein. The sample lists about 260,000 distinct CDR3 sequences, less than 20% occurring once. What was sequenced was blood. These receptors originate from a woman aged 18-30 years with Graves' ophthalmopathy.

This clonotype was observed many times. The chain joins TRBV5-1 to TRBJ1-2; D might be TRBD1 (5 bases). The CDR3 runs to 14 residues. Trimming pared 0 bases from V and 7 bases from J, leaving 13 bases between. The germline V gene has CDR1 SGHRS and CDR2 YFSETQ. In nucleotides, the CDR3 is TGCGCCAGCAGCTTGGCCGCAGGGTCCGCTGGCTACACCTTC. As protein: CASSLAAGSAGYTF.

This clonotype was picked up many times. J is TRBJ1-5 and V is TRBV28; no clear D gene. V was clipped by 3 bases and J by 4 bases, with 4 bases between them. CDR1 and CDR2 (germline): MDHEN, SYDVKM. The CDR3 runs to 12 residues. In DNA form, the CDR3 reads TGTGCCAGCAGTTTGAGGAATCAGCCCCAGCATTTT. It specifies CASSLRNQPQHF.

This sequence joins TRBV9 and TRBJ2-6, with D maybe TRBD1 (7 bases). CDR3 length: 17 amino acids. Germline assignment: CDR1 SGDLS and CDR2 YYNGEE. V was cut by 4 bases and J by 4 bases, with 18 bases left in between. The chain's CDR3 is CASSPGGLRGGANVLTF. DNA of the CDR3: TGTGCCAGCAGCCCAGGGGGGCTTCGTGGCGGGGCCAACGTCCTGACTTTC.

This clonotype was recorded a few times. The chain recombines TRBV20-1 with TRBJ1-6; weak D call: TRBD1 (5 bases). The CDR3 length is 13 residues. V was shortened by 5 bases and J by 7 bases, with 12 bases between the two germline ends. Germline V gene sequence: CDR1 DFQATT, CDR2 SNEGSKA (reference sequence). CDR3 sequence (DNA): TGCAGTGCTGGGGGGAGCGGGAATTCACCCCTCCACTTT. It translates to CSAGGSGNSPLHF.

V usage is TRBV20-1 and J usage is TRBJ1-2; D perhaps matches TRBD1 (5 bases). Trimming removed 0 bases at V and 8 bases at J, with 19 bases between. The CDR3 length is 15 residues. Per germline, CDR1 DFQATT and CDR2 SNEGSKA (reference sequence). CDR3 amino acids: CSARDQTVQRKGYTF. The CDR3 nucleotides read TGCAGTGCTAGAGATCAGACAGTACAAAGAAAAGGCTACACCTTC.

There are many counts of this clonotype. The rearrangement uses TRBV15 and TRBJ1-1; D call uncertain. V was trimmed by 0 bases and J by 5 bases, leaving 7 bases between them. Germline assignment: CDR1 LNHNV and CDR2 YYDKDF (reference sequence). CDR3 size: 13 residues. The CDR3 nucleotides read TGTGCCACCAGCAGAGATCGGTTGACTGAAGCTTTCTTT. The encoded protein is CATSRDRLTEAFF.

In this sample, this clonotype turned up many times. This chain links TRBV18 with TRBJ1-2; TRBD1 matches at 10 bases. Per germline, CDR1 KGHSH and CDR2 LQKENI. CDR3 length equals 15 residues. Unmatched junction bases numbered 8, after V lost 3 bases and J lost 7 bases. The CDR3 DNA reads as TGTGCCAGCTCACCTCAGACAGGGGGCGACTCTGGCTACACCTTC. Translated: CASSPQTGGDSGYTF.

The chain uses TRBV6-2 or TRBV6-3 and TRBJ1-2; 8 nucleotides line up with TRBD1. With 6 bases clipped from V and 0 bases from J, the junction kept 9 bases outside the gene matches. CDR1 MNHEY and CDR2 SVGEGT come from the germline V gene. CDR3 length: 16 amino acids. This chain's CDR3 is CASSYAGTGSNYGYTF. The DNA of the CDR3 is TGTGCCAGCAGCTATGCGGGGACAGGCTCTAACTATGGCTACACCTTC.

This clonotype was counted only a few times. The rearrangement joins TRBV7-9 to TRBJ1-1; TRBD1 aligns across 10 bases. The germline gives CDR1 SEHNR, CDR2 FQNEAQ (reference sequence). V shed 1 base and J 1 base; nucleotides not matched to a gene: 6. The CDR3 is 17 amino acids. The CDR3 coding sequence is TGTGCCAGCAGCTTAGTTGGGACAGGGGTACGGAACACTGAAGCTTTCTTT. It encodes CASSLVGTGVRNTEAFF.

In its sample, this clonotype was seen a few times. Possible read error: a much larger clone is one base away. This rearrangement joins TRBV30 to TRBJ1-2; 8 nucleotides line up with TRBD1. The CDR3 is 13 residues long. With V trimmed by 8 bases and J by 3 bases, 8 bases remained unmatched. Germline loops: CDR1 GTSNPN, CDR2 SVGIG (reference sequence). CDR3 DNA: TGTGCCCGGTGGACAGGGACGGACTATGGCTACACCTTC. Translating it yields CARWTGTDYGYTF.

This clonotype has just one count. A much larger clone sits a single nucleotide away, making a read error possible. This sequence joins TRBV30 and TRBJ2-7, with 9 bases identical to TRBD1. The end of the DNA is better explained by TRBJ2-1, so the J call may be wrong. Germline CDR1 reads GTSNPN; CDR2 reads SVGIG (reference sequence). This CDR3 has 14 amino acids. CDR3 DNA: TGTGCCTGGAGTTTGGGACAGGGTATCTACGAGCAGTTCTTC. Its translation is CAWSLGQGIYEQFF.

This clonotype occurred many times. The V gene is TRBV4-3, the J gene TRBJ2-1; D remains unclear. The germline V gene has CDR1 LGHNA and CDR2 YSLEER. The length of the CDR3 is 14 residues. V was clipped by 1 base and J by 6 bases, with 10 bases between them. This chain's CDR3 is CASSQVAGVNEQFF. In DNA, the CDR3 is TGCGCCAGCAGCCAAGTAGCTGGAGTCAATGAGCAGTTCTTC.

This clonotype occurred a few times. The junction differs from germline at one of its ends, possibly a read error. The chain recombines TRBV4-1 with TRBJ1-3; 8 bases are a match to TRBD1. The CDR3 covers 16 residues. Germline V gives CDR1 MGHRA, CDR2 YSYEKL. CDR3 sequence: CASSRETGVDGSTIYF. CDR3 in DNA: TGCGCCAGCAGCCGAGAGACAGGGGTCGACGGAAGCACCATATATTTT.

There are many counts of this clonotype. The J gene is TRBJ1-1, the V gene TRBV10-3; D may be TRBD1 (5 bases). The CDR3 is 13 residues long. Trimming stripped 7 bases from V and 3 bases from J, with 12 bases between. Germline V gives CDR1 ENHRY, CDR2 SYGVKD. The CDR3: CAIKGRVDTEAFF. In DNA form, the CDR3 reads TGTGCCATCAAGGGCAGGGTCGACACTGAAGCTTTCTTT.

This clonotype was found many times. The J gene is TRBJ1-1, the V gene TRBV11-2; D gene uncertain. V lost 6 bases and J lost 0, with 8 bases in between. There are 13 residues in the CDR3. Germline loops: CDR1 SGHAT, CDR2 FQNNGV. CDR3 sequence (DNA): TGTGCCAGCAGGCTCTCGATGAACACTGAAGCTTTCTTT. It yields the protein CASRLSMNTEAFF.

The sample holds many counts of this clonotype. V and J are TRBV5-1 and TRBJ1-6, with 8 positions matching TRBD1. Germline V lookup: CDR1 SGHRS, CDR2 YFSETQ. This CDR3 region has 15 residues. V was clipped by 2 bases and J by 6 bases; unmatched bases: 4. The CDR3: CASSFGQGGNSPLHF. Here the CDR3 DNA reads TGCGCCAGCAGCTTTGGACAGGGTGGTAATTCACCCCTCCACTTT.

This chain joins TRBV20-1 and TRBJ1-1; tentative D call: TRBD1 (5 bases). The CDR3 loop spans 12 amino acids. From germline, CDR1 is DFQATT and CDR2 SNEGSKA (reference sequence). Trimming removed 3 bases at V and 3 bases at J, with 8 bases between. This CDR3 is CSASPGHTEAFF. The CDR3 coding sequence is TGCAGTGCTAGCCCGGGGCACACTGAAGCTTTCTTT.

This clonotype was counted ten times or more. The CDR3 DNA reads as TGCAGTGCTAGAGATACAGAAGGCTACACCTTC. Translation gives CSARDTEGYTF. The chain has TRBV20-1 and TRBJ1-2; no definite D call. V lost 0 bases and J 8 bases, leaving 7 bases between the germline ends. In germline, CDR1 is DFQATT, CDR2 SNEGSKA (reference sequence). The CDR3 runs to 11 residues.

This clonotype was detected a few times. The rearrangement uses TRBV4-2 and TRBJ2-7, with TRBD1 matching 10 bases. The germline CDR1 and CDR2 sequences are LGHNA and YNFKEQ. V gave up 4 bases and J gave up 5 bases; unmatched junction bases: 5. The CDR3 runs to 14 residues. The CDR3 nucleotides read TGTGCCAGCAGCCGACAGGACAGGGGGAACGAGCAGTACTTC. This gives the protein CASSRQDRGNEQYF.

This clonotype was detected ten times or more. The chain links TRBV7-2 to TRBJ2-3; D call uncertain. Between the trimmed V and J ends, which lost 5 bases and 3 bases, there was a span of 9 bases. This CDR3 is 13 amino acids long. CDR1 and CDR2 from the germline V gene are SGHTA and FQGNSA. The CDR3 region is CASSPSGTDTQYF. CDR3 nucleotide sequence: TGTGCCAGCAGCCCCTCCGGAACAGATACGCAGTATTTT.

This clonotype occurred many times. V is TRBV6-2 or TRBV6-3 and J is TRBJ2-1, with TRBD2 identical over 8 bases. The germline V gene has CDR1 MNHEY and CDR2 SVGEGT. The V gene end was trimmed by 6 bases and the J gene end by 5 bases; junction bases not matched to a gene: 9. The CDR3 sequence is 15 residues long. The CDR3 is CASRDTGRAHNEQFF. As DNA, the CDR3 is TGTGCCAGCAGAGACACCGGGAGGGCCCACAATGAGCAGTTCTTC.

The sample holds many counts of this clonotype. The genes are TRBV12-3 or TRBV12-4 and TRBJ1-3, with a possible D match to TRBD1 (6 bases). The length of the CDR3 is 12 residues. V was trimmed by 6 bases and J by 3 bases, leaving 6 bases between them. The CDR3 nucleotides read TGTGCCAGCAGCAGGGGTGGAAACACCATATATTTT. It yields the protein CASSRGGNTIYF.

This clonotype was counted ten times or more. J is TRBJ2-1 and V is TRBV7-9; TRBD1 agrees at 9 bases. Unmatched junction bases numbered 14, after V lost 5 bases and J lost 9 bases. CDR1 is SEHNR, CDR2 FQNEAQ, per germline (reference sequence). This CDR3 contains 16 residues. The CDR3 DNA follows: TGTGCCAGCAGCGAGAAGGCAGGGTTGGACAGGGGTGAGCAGTTCTTC. Residues: CASSEKAGLDRGEQFF.

This clonotype occurred many times. This sequence joins TRBV6-6 and TRBJ2-1; the D is unclear. The germline V gene has CDR1 MNHNY and CDR2 SVGAGI (reference sequence). This CDR3 region has 17 residues. V dropped 0 bases and J dropped 0 bases, with 12 bases sitting between them. CDR3 DNA: TGTGCCAGCAGTTACTCTTTCGGTCAGACCTCCTACAATGAGCAGTTCTTC. Protein product: CASSYSFGQTSYNEQFF.

This chain links TRBV20-1 with TRBJ1-2; D perhaps matches TRBD1 (6 bases). Germline values: CDR1 DFQATT, CDR2 SNEGSKA (reference sequence). V shed 5 bases and J shed 3 bases, with 10 bases lying between them. The CDR3 is 12 residues long. CDR3 loop: CSALQGYYGYTF. In nucleotides, the CDR3 is TGCAGTGCTTTACAGGGCTACTATGGCTACACCTTC.

This sequence joins TRBV28 and TRBJ2-3, with a possible D match to TRBD1 (9 bases). The CDR3 runs to 19 residues. Trimming removed 4 bases at V and 3 bases at J, with 26 bases between. CDR1 is MDHEN, CDR2 SYDVKM, per germline. CDR3 nucleotide sequence: TGTGCCAGCAGTTCTCTCGGGACAGGGCGATCGGGAGGGACAGATACGCAGTATTTT. Its translation: CASSSLGTGRSGGTDTQYF.

The sample holds many counts of this clonotype. The rearrangement joins TRBV4-3 to TRBJ2-7; D is uncertain. The V end lost 1 base, the J end lost 0 bases, and 10 bases lay between the germline ends. The CDR3 runs 15 residues. The germline CDR1 and CDR2 sequences are LGHNA and YSLEER. The CDR3: CASSQALGSSYEQYF. In DNA, the CDR3 is TGCGCCAGCAGCCAAGCATTGGGCTCCTCCTACGAGCAGTACTTC.

In this sample, this clonotype turned up many times. The genes are TRBV30 and TRBJ2-3; 9 positions agree with TRBD1. Looked up from germline, CDR1 is GTSNPN and CDR2 is SVGIG (reference sequence). The V segment lost 0 bases and the J segment 4 bases; nucleotides outside the gene matches: 5. The CDR3 totals 15 residues. The CDR3 reads CAWSVFGTGPDTQYF. CDR3 nucleotide sequence: TGTGCCTGGAGTGTGTTTGGGACAGGGCCAGATACGCAGTATTTT.